This T cell receptor (beta chain) stems from a study of T cell responses to AZD1222 COVID-19 vaccine. The repertoire was sequenced with immunoSEQ multiplex PCR; TCRdb's copy has only in-frame clones and lacks some. In the table there are roughly 120,000 clones, about 85% of which are singletons. Regarding the study as a whole: At 160-218 and 743-854, vaccine-associated CD4 TCRs were dominant, and they spanned spike. Nearly half of unique spike-specific TCRs reportedly avoided B.1.351 and B.1.1.7 mutated regions. After the peak T cell response, and only then, were repertoires sampled. Possibly, clonal diversity was underestimated; donors were largely white British and included more females.

Worth noting for this clone: Its specificity is unknown.

This CDR3 contains 13 residues. V dropped 1 base and J dropped 1 base, with 3 bases sitting between them. Germline V lookup: CDR1 SGHVS, CDR2 FQNEAQ. This TCR was recovered from an adult in good health. Sequences were derived from peripheral blood, sampled on day 0 of AZD1222 vaccination. The chain links TRBV7-8 to TRBJ2-3; unclear D gene. CDR3 amino acids: CASSLDRTDTQYF. CDR3 DNA: TGTGCCAGCAGCTTAGACCGCACAGATACGCAGTATTTT.